This T cell receptor (beta chain) originates from a study of blood T cell repertoires in COVID-19. For the study at large: The samples span acute and convalescent COVID-19 from the United States, Italy and Spain.

Using immunoSEQ multiplex PCR, the repertoire was profiled, and TCRdb retains in-frame clones only, with some absent. The data show about 80,000 clones, 82% seen once. The ends were cut back, 10 bases at V and 10 bases at J, with 14 bases in the middle. This CDR3 region has 11 residues. Germline lookup yields CDR1 SNHLY and CDR2 FYNNEI. This clone appeared once. This chain uses TRBV2 with TRBJ2-1; D perhaps matches TRBD1 (6 bases). Sequencing input: peripheral blood. The source of this sequence is a woman aged 65 to 85 with acute or convalescent COVID-19. The CDR3 region has the DNA TGTGCCATAACTACAGGGATAGAGCAGTTCTTC. It yields the protein CAITTGIEQFF.